A selection of T cell receptor beta chains follows, all from one sample in a study of blood T cells in healthy people across ages. Each CDR3 protein gets one entry after TCRdb re-called the 5' RACE reads with MiXCR. Among some 850,000 distinct CDR3 sequences listed, under 30% were seen once. This sample also belongs to another study, concerning T cells of mothers and their children.

The specimen sequenced was blood. The receptors here all came from a boy younger than 18 in good health. CDR3s include the opening cysteine and the closing phenylalanine or tryptophan. The D gene is left open where the match is weak. Size is omitted from some rows. Given values are once, few, many or a class for expanded clones.

>TRBD2|-|TRBJ2-5|TRBV9
CASSFPTSGGAETQYF
TGTGCCAGCAGCTTCCCGACTAGCGGGGGAGCGGAGACCCAGTACTTC
>-|few|TRBJ2-2|TRBV20-1
CSARPNQGATGELFF
TGCAGTGCTAGACCCAACCAGGGCGCCACCGGGGAGCTGTTTTTT
>TRBD1|-|TRBJ2-7|TRBV2
CASCRDRASRLSYEQYF
TGTGCCAGCTGCCGGGACAGGGCTTCCCGGTTGTCCTACGAGCAGTACTTC
>-|few|TRBJ2-2|TRBV6-5
CASSYTGKAAGELFF
TGTGCCAGCAGTTATACAGGGAAGGCTGCCGGGGAGCTGTTTTTT
>TRBD2|-|TRBJ2-1|TRBV6-4
CASSKGLAGGSYNEQFF
TGTGCCAGCAGTAAAGGGCTGGCGGGGGGTTCCTACAATGAGCAGTTCTTC
>-|-|TRBJ2-5|TRBV29-1
CSVLLGFQETQYF
TGCAGCGTCCTCCTGGGCTTTCAAGAGACCCAGTACTTC
>-|-|TRBJ2-3|TRBV20-1
CSAQRSEPYTDTQYF
TGCAGTGCCCAAAGGTCAGAGCCCTACACAGATACGCAGTATTTT
>TRBD1|-|TRBJ2-7|TRBV12-3/TRBV12-4
CASSSPDRVHEQYF
TGTGCCAGCAGCTCCCCGGACAGGGTCCACGAGCAGTACTTC
>-|-|TRBJ2-7|TRBV29-1
CSVTGTRLSYEQYF
TGCAGCGTTACCGGGACACGCTTATCCTACGAGCAGTACTTC
>-|once|TRBJ1-3|TRBV9
CASKRGAGNTIYF
TGTGCCAGTAAGAGAGGTGCTGGAAACACCATATATTTT
>-|few|TRBJ1-4|TRBV6-6
CASSYSHSPNEKLFF
TGTGCCAGCAGTTACTCTCACAGTCCGAATGAAAAACTGTTTTTT
>-|-|TRBJ1-1|TRBV24-1
CATTMSTEAFF
TGTGCCACCACTATGAGCACTGAAGCTTTCTTT
>-|few|TRBJ1-4|TRBV21-1
CASNQDSATNEKLFF
TGTGCCAGCAACCAAGACAGCGCAACTAATGAAAAACTGTTTTTT
>TRBD2|many|TRBJ2-7|TRBV20-1
CSAHRMSSGGPHEQYF
TGCAGTGCCCATAGGATGTCGAGCGGGGGCCCCCACGAGCAGTACTTC
>-|many|TRBJ1-1|TRBV29-1
CSVATANTEAFF
TGCAGCGTTGCGACGGCGAACACTGAAGCTTTCTTT
>TRBD2|few|TRBJ2-2|TRBV6-6
CAGLAGDNGELFF
TGTGCCGGACTAGCGGGGGATAACGGGGAGCTGTTTTTT
>TRBD2|-|TRBJ2-3|TRBV20-1
CSAREALAGGSDTQYF
TGCAGTGCTAGAGAGGCCCTAGCGGGGGGGTCAGATACGCAGTATTTT
>TRBD1|-|TRBJ2-6|TRBV6-2/TRBV6-3
CASSQDPRDRSSGANVLTF
TGCGCCAGCAGTCAAGATCCCCGGGACAGGAGCTCTGGGGCCAACGTCCTGACTTTC
>-|-|TRBJ1-1|TRBV2
CASGEGPGMNTEAFF
TGTGCCAGCGGTGAGGGTCCAGGGATGAACACTGAAGCTTTCTTT
>-|few|TRBJ2-3|TRBV7-8
CASSLVVGPRADTQYF
TGTGCCAGCAGCCTGGTCGTGGGACCCCGGGCAGATACGCAGTATTTT
>-|-|TRBJ2-5|TRBV2
CASQNRAIQETQYF
TGTGCCAGCCAAAATAGGGCCATCCAAGAGACCCAGTACTTC
>-|-|TRBJ2-6|TRBV24-1
CATSPGKGANVLTF
TGTGCCACCAGTCCCGGCAAGGGGGCCAACGTCCTGACTTTC
>TRBD2|-|TRBJ2-3|TRBV20-1
CSAREITGTSLDTQYF
TGCAGTGCTAGAGAGATCACCGGGACTAGCTTGGATACGCAGTATTTT
>TRBD2|-|TRBJ2-5|TRBV7-6
CASSLRTSLAETQYF
TGTGCCAGCAGCTTAAGGACTAGCCTCGCAGAGACCCAGTACTTC
>-|-|TRBJ1-1|TRBV20-1
CSAIRGRGTTLNTEAFF
TGCAGTGCTATTAGAGGTCGTGGTACGACCCTGAACACTGAAGCTTTCTTT
>-|few|TRBJ2-2|TRBV11-2
CASSLDRDIDTGELFF
TGTGCCAGCAGCTTAGATAGGGACATAGACACCGGGGAGCTGTTTTTT
>TRBD1|-|TRBJ2-5|TRBV20-1
CSARRTGYRETQYF
TGCAGTGCTAGACGGACAGGCTACCGGGAGACCCAGTACTTC
>-|few|TRBJ2-7|TRBV6-6
CASGPQSLEVTTEQYF
TGTGCCAGCGGTCCCCAATCCCTCGAGGTTACTACCGAGCAGTACTTC
>-|-|TRBJ1-2|TRBV10-3
CAISDGGVSNGYTF
TGTGCCATCAGTGATGGAGGGGTTTCCAATGGCTACACCTTC
>TRBD2|few|TRBJ2-1|TRBV19
CASSMGSGGAVPAEQFF
TGTGCCAGTAGTATGGGTAGCGGGGGGGCCGTACCCGCTGAGCAGTTCTTC
>-|-|TRBJ1-4|TRBV20-1
CSARRPAAEKLFF
TGCAGTGCTAGGAGACCGGCGGCTGAAAAACTGTTTTTT
>-|few|TRBJ1-4|TRBV7-9
CASSVIEKLFF
TGTGCCAGCAGCGTCATTGAAAAACTGTTTTTT
>-|few|TRBJ2-5|TRBV30
CAWLSGSAPHETQYF
TGTGCCTGGCTATCGGGTAGCGCCCCTCATGAGACCCAGTACTTC
>TRBD2|few|TRBJ2-7|TRBV4-2
CASSQEWSGGYSYEQYF
TGTGCCAGCAGCCAAGAATGGAGCGGGGGGTACTCCTACGAGCAGTACTTC
>-|-|TRBJ2-1|TRBV29-1
CSVTGEEQFF
TGCAGCGTTACCGGGGAGGAGCAGTTCTTC
>-|few|TRBJ2-1|TRBV20-1
CSASGLARRNEQFF
TGCAGTGCTAGTGGGCTAGCGAGGAGGAATGAGCAGTTCTTC
>-|few|TRBJ1-2|TRBV11-2
CASSLIGVGYTF
TGTGCCAGCAGCTTAATCGGGGTTGGCTACACCTTC
>-|-|TRBJ2-2|TRBV30
CAWTVDANTGELFF
TGTGCCTGGACCGTAGACGCGAACACCGGGGAGCTGTTTTTT
>-|few|TRBJ2-7|TRBV7-2
CASSFTVGARYEQYF
TGTGCCAGCAGCTTTACGGTAGGGGCACGATACGAGCAGTACTTC
>-|-|TRBJ1-5|TRBV20-1
CSATYSADQPQHF
TGCAGTGCCACCTATTCGGCTGATCAGCCCCAGCATTTT
>-|few|TRBJ2-5|TRBV7-9
CASSPSLGGLGETQYF
TGTGCCAGCAGCCCTTCTCTTGGCGGGCTGGGGGAGACCCAGTACTTC
>-|few|TRBJ2-2|TRBV12-3/TRBV12-4
CASRPVGKNTGELFF
TGTGCCAGCAGACCCGTCGGGAAGAACACCGGGGAGCTGTTTTTT
>-|once|TRBJ2-3|TRBV24-1
CATSDVLGTPSTDTQYF
TGTGCCACCAGTGATGTACTCGGGACACCAAGCACAGATACGCAGTATTTT
>TRBD2|-|TRBJ2-1|TRBV19
CASSITSGAHNEQFF
TGTGCCAGTAGTATAACTAGCGGGGCTCACAATGAGCAGTTCTTC
>-|few|TRBJ2-5|TRBV29-1
CSVARRGETQYF
TGCAGCGTGGCCAGAAGGGGAGAGACCCAGTACTTC
>-|few|TRBJ2-3|TRBV5-1
CASSRGDQSTDTQYF
TGCGCCAGCAGCCGAGGCGACCAGAGTACAGATACGCAGTATTTT
>-|-|TRBJ1-2|TRBV6-6
CAGSYDPNYGYTF
TGTGCCGGCAGTTACGATCCCAACTATGGCTACACCTTC
>TRBD2|-|TRBJ2-5|TRBV5-5
CASSLRSGGYPETQYF
TGTGCCAGCAGCTTGAGGAGCGGGGGGTACCCAGAGACCCAGTACTTC
>-|-|TRBJ2-6|TRBV14
CASSTGWSGANVLTF
TGTGCCAGCAGCACAGGGTGGAGTGGGGCCAACGTCCTGACTTTC
>-|few|TRBJ2-1|TRBV2
CASTADNYNEQFF
TGTGCCAGCACAGCGGACAACTACAATGAGCAGTTCTTC
>-|-|TRBJ1-2|TRBV5-1
CASSVGIAADYGYTF
TGCGCCAGCAGCGTAGGAATTGCGGCTGACTATGGCTACACCTTC
>-|-|TRBJ2-5|TRBV30
CAWGPTGETQYF
TGTGCCTGGGGTCCCACCGGAGAGACCCAGTACTTC
>-|-|TRBJ1-2|TRBV5-1
CASSLVTEIYGYTF
TGCGCCAGCAGCTTGGTTACAGAGATCTATGGCTACACCTTC
>-|-|TRBJ1-3|TRBV28
CASSLWVGNTIYF
TGTGCCAGCAGTTTATGGGTCGGAAACACCATATATTTT
>-|-|TRBJ2-3|TRBV7-2
CASSPPRTFTDTQYF
TGTGCCAGCAGCCCCCCCCGGACATTCACAGATACGCAGTATTTT
>-|once|TRBJ1-2|TRBV29-1
CSVEVAGTLRGYTF
TGCAGCGTTGAGGTGGCAGGGACATTACGGGGCTACACCTTC
>-|few|TRBJ1-2|TRBV19
CASRPHGATYGYTF
TGTGCCAGTAGGCCCCACGGGGCTACATATGGCTACACCTTC
>-|-|TRBJ2-5|TRBV3-1
CASSQHPVAERYQETQYF
TGTGCCAGCAGCCAACACCCCGTAGCGGAGCGATACCAAGAGACCCAGTACTTC
>TRBD2|few|TRBJ2-3|TRBV30
CAWSVKISGRTDTQYF
TGTGCCTGGAGTGTGAAAATTAGCGGGCGCACAGATACGCAGTATTTT
>TRBD2|many|TRBJ2-5|TRBV7-2
CASSPERGGGETQYF
TGTGCCAGCAGCCCCGAGCGGGGGGGCGGAGAGACCCAGTACTTC